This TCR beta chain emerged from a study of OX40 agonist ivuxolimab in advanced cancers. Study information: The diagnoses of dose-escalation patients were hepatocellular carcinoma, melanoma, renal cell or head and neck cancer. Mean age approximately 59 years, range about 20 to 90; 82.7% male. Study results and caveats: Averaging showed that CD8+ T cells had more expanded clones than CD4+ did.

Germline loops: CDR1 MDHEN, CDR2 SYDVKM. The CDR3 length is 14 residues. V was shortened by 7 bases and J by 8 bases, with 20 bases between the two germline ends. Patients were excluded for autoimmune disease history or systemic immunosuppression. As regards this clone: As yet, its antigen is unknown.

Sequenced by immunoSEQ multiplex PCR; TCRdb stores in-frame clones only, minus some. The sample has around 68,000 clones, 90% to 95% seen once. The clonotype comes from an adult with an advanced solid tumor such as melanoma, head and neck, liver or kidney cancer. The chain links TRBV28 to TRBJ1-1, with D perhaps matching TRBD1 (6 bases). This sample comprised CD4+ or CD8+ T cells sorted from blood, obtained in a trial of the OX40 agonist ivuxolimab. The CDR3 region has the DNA TGTGCCAGCACCCCTTCGTACCTCACAGGGGAAGCTTTCTTT. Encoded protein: CASTPSYLTGEAFF.